This is a list of T cell receptor beta chains from one sample in a study of control samples from healthy donors and cancer patients. Clones were read by immunoSEQ multiplex PCR, and TCRdb kept only the in-frame ones, dropping some. The repertoire holds thousands of clones, 75% to 95% seen once, with 15% to 20% in the top ten. The source material was PBMCs. The receptors were gathered from a man aged 55 to 70 with colorectal cancer. CDR3s include the opening cysteine and the closing phenylalanine or tryptophan. Fields, in order: D gene, J gene, V gene, clone size, CDR3 DNA, CDR3 protein. A D gene is named only where the DNA matches it firmly. Not every row has a clone size; where given, it reads once, few, many or a size class.

TRBD2 | TRBJ2-5 | TRBV9 | - | TGTGCCAGCAGTTCTAGCGGGGGCGGTGAGGGGACCCAGTACTTC | CASSSSGGGEGTQYF
- | TRBJ2-5 | TRBV2 | once | TGTGCCAGCAGTTGGAGATTTAAAGCCCCCCAAGAGACCCAGTACTTC | CASSWRFKAPQETQYF
TRBD2 | TRBJ2-3 | TRBV11-3 | - | TGTGCCAGCAGCTTAGGGGCTAGCGGGGTCACAGATACGCAGTATTTT | CASSLGASGVTDTQYF
- | TRBJ1-4 | TRBV30 | - | TGTGCCTGGTCCCGGGGTGAAAAACTGTTTTTT | CAWSRGEKLFF
TRBD2 | TRBJ2-1 | TRBV10-3 | - | TGTGCCATCAGAAGACTAGCTGAGGAAGATGAGCAGTTCTTC | CAIRRLAEEDEQFF
TRBD1 | TRBJ2-7 | TRBV9 | once | TGTGCCAGCAGCGAGGGAATTGGACAGGTTGACTACGAGCAGTACTTC | CASSEGIGQVDYEQYF
TRBD1 | TRBJ1-6 | TRBV6-5 | - | TGTGCCAGCAGCCTGACAGGGGATAATTCACCCCTCCACTTT | CASSLTGDNSPLHF
- | TRBJ2-1 | TRBV9 | once | TGTGCCAGCAGCGTAGTCCAGGAATCCAATGAGCAGTTCTTC | CASSVVQESNEQFF
- | TRBJ1-4 | TRBV3-1/TRBV3-2 | - | TGTGCCAGCAGCCCCTCGGGGGAAAAACTGTTTTTT | CASSPSGEKLFF
TRBD1 | TRBJ2-2 | TRBV24-1 | - | TGTGCCACCAGTGATCACCGCAGGGGGCGTTACGGGGAGCTGTTTTTT | CATSDHRRGRYGELFF
- | TRBJ1-5 | TRBV4-2 | - | TGTGCCAGCAGCCCGGACAGTTATAGCAATCAGCCCCAGCATTTT | CASSPDSYSNQPQHF
- | TRBJ2-7 | TRBV7-2 | - | TGTGCCAGCAGCTTAGCTTTTTTCTACGAGCAGTACTTC | CASSLAFFYEQYF
- | TRBJ1-4 | TRBV10-3 | - | TGTGCCATCAGTGAGCCTCGGAGGGGAGAAAAACTGTTTTTT | CAISEPRRGEKLFF
- | TRBJ2-7 | TRBV2 | - | TGTGCCAGCAGTGACGGCAGCCTTGGCGAGCAGTACTTC | CASSDGSLGEQYF
TRBD1 | TRBJ2-6 | TRBV27 | - | TGTGCCAGCAGCTACCCGGGACAGGGAGTGGAAGGGGCCAACGTCCTGACTTTC | CASSYPGQGVEGANVLTF
TRBD1 | TRBJ1-4 | TRBV11-1 | - | TGTGCCAGCAGCTTGACAGTGCAGGGGGCAATACTGTTTTTT | CASSLTVQGAILFF
- | TRBJ1-4 | TRBV28 | - | TGTGCCAGTGGGGGTGGCGCGTCAACTAATGAAAAACTGTTTTTT | CASGGGASTNEKLFF
- | TRBJ1-1 | TRBV4-3 | - | TGCGCCAGCAGACGGATGGGCAGGGGAAGAACTGAAGCTTTCTTT | CASRRMGRGRTEAFF
- | TRBJ2-5 | TRBV7-3 | - | TGTGCCAGCAGCGGGGGCTCCCAAGAGACCCAGTACTTC | CASSGGSQETQYF
TRBD1 | TRBJ2-7 | TRBV6-6 | - | TGTGCCAGCAGGACTTGGACAGGGATCTCCGAGCAGTACTTC | CASRTWTGISEQYF
- | TRBJ1-2 | TRBV7-9 | - | TGTGCCAGCAGATCCGGATGGGGGGAGTGGGGCTACACCTTC | CASRSGWGEWGYTF
- | TRBJ1-1 | TRBV3-1/TRBV3-2 | - | TGTGCCAGCAGCCCCGGCACTTACACTGAAGCTTTCTTT | CASSPGTYTEAFF
TRBD2 | TRBJ2-7 | TRBV27 | - | TGTGCCAGCAGTTCAACGGGACTAGCTTCCTACGAGCAGTACTTC | CASSSTGLASYEQYF
- | TRBJ2-2 | TRBV2 | - | TGTGCCAGCAGTGAAACGCAGGGGTCCGGGGAGCTGTTTTTT | CASSETQGSGELFF
- | TRBJ1-1 | TRBV6-2/TRBV6-3 | few | TGTGCCAGCAGTGCCCGTGTCACTGAAGCTTTCTTT | CASSARVTEAFF
- | TRBJ1-1 | TRBV6-6 | once | TGTGCCAGCAGTTATAATAGCCAGAACACTGAAGCTTTCTTT | CASSYNSQNTEAFF
TRBD2 | TRBJ2-2 | TRBV27 | - | TGTGCCAGCAGTTTATCTAGCGGGGGGGCCACCGGGGAGCTGTTTTTT | CASSLSSGGATGELFF
TRBD2 | TRBJ2-3 | TRBV5-1 | - | TGCGCCAGCAGCTTGGCCACTAGCGGGGGGGCTCTAGATACGCAGTATTTT | CASSLATSGGALDTQYF
TRBD1 | TRBJ2-3 | TRBV28 | - | TGTGCCAGCAGTCCCGGGACAGGGTGGCGGCCAGATACGCAGTATTTT | CASSPGTGWRPDTQYF